The text below deals with one T cell receptor (beta chain). Its target is unknown. CDR1 and CDR2 from the germline V gene are LGHDT and YNNKEL (reference sequence). This CDR3 has 15 residues. V shed 0 bases and J 4 bases; nucleotides not matched to a gene: 1. The sample is drawn from a study of T-cell memory formation after mild COVID-19. TCRdb redid the calling of the 5' RACE reads with MiXCR, one entry per CDR3 protein. The table lists about 350,000 distinct CDR3 sequences, about 13% of them singletons. Study observations and caveats: A balance of CD4 and CD8 characterized clones contracting day 15 to 85, whereas later expanders leaned CD4+.

Sample: PBMCs or a T cell subset sorted from them (not recorded which). This chain uses TRBV3-1 with TRBJ2-1, with TRBD1 matching 9 bases. This receptor was taken from a man aged 18 to 29 who had mild COVID-19 (a few samples of this study predate the infection). Cell type and time point are not known. The chain's CDR3 is CASSQEGTGYNEQFF. The CDR3 nucleotides are TGTGCCAGCAGCCAAGAGGGGACAGGGTACAATGAGCAGTTCTTC.